The 5 T cell receptor beta chains below all came from one sample that was sequenced in a study of blood T cell repertoires in COVID-19. The repertoire was sequenced with immunoSEQ multiplex PCR; TCRdb's copy has only in-frame clones and lacks some. This repertoire shows about 360,000 clones, about 80% found once; its top ten account for over 0.95%. Specimen: peripheral blood. These receptors originate from a human donor with acute or convalescent COVID-19. The donor label of this sample is uncertain.

To note about this clone: Distinct nucleotide sequences in the sample also encode this CDR3. The chain carries TRBV15 and TRBJ2-5; D is possibly TRBD2 (6 bases). The V end was cut by 0 bases, the J end by 5 bases, with 7 bases between. Germline V gene lookup returns CDR1 LNHNV and CDR2 YYDKDF (reference sequence). The CDR3 extends over 13 amino acids. CDR3 nucleotide sequence: TGTGCCACCAGCAGAGATCGGGGGGAGACCCAGTACTTC. Translating gives CATSRDRGETQYF.

The chain uses TRBV6-1 and TRBJ2-1; the D is unclear. This CDR3 comprises 13 residues. From germline, CDR1 is MNHNS and CDR2 SASEGT. V gave up 3 bases and J gave up 4 bases, with 7 bases separating them. CDR3 coding DNA: TGTGCCAGCAGTGAGTACAGTTACAATGAGCAGTTCTTC. This encodes CASSEYSYNEQFF.

This clone turned up a few times. This chain uses TRBV7-9 with TRBJ1-4, with D maybe TRBD1 (6 bases). The CDR3 sequence is 15 residues long. Germline V gene sequence: CDR1 SEHNR, CDR2 FQNEAQ (reference sequence). Trimming pared 1 base from V and 7 bases from J, leaving 13 bases between. CDR3 residues: CASSLEGGSSEKLFF. The CDR3 DNA follows: TGTGCCAGCAGCTTAGAAGGGGGATCCAGTGAAAAACTGTTTTTT.

This sequence joins TRBV28 and TRBJ1-1; D is unclear. The germline V gene has CDR1 MDHEN and CDR2 SYDVKM. The CDR3 runs to 14 residues. V was shortened by 6 bases and J by 0 bases, with 11 bases between the two germline ends. CDR3 sequence: CASRLQSVNTEAFF. CDR3 nucleotides: TGTGCCAGCAGACTGCAGAGCGTGAACACTGAAGCTTTCTTT.

This chain joins TRBV5-6 and TRBJ2-1; 12 positions match TRBD2. CDR3 length equals 17 residues. The trim removed 4 bases at V and 12 bases at J, leaving 17 bases unmatched. CDR1 is SGHDT and CDR2 is YYEEEE in the germline V gene. The CDR3 region is CASSPRPTSGRRGRQFF. The CDR3 region has the DNA TGTGCCAGCAGCCCCCGTCCGACTAGCGGGAGAAGGGGCAGGCAGTTCTTC.